The present T cell receptor (beta chain) was sequenced within a study of blood T cell repertoires in COVID-19. On the study more broadly: Sources were T cells, B-cell-depleted T cells, or PBMCs; the material itself was cDNA or gDNA.

This CDR3 region has 19 residues. The germline V gene encodes CDR1 MNHEY and CDR2 SVGEGT. V lost 2 bases and J lost 0; bases outside the gene matches: 9. How the authors handled the data: Counts of nucleated cells, estimated from reference gene primer amplification, were obtained. Method: immunoSEQ multiplex PCR; TCRdb's copy keeps in-frame clones and lacks some. That table supplies the V and J calls and clone size; D and trimming were determined from the DNA. The sample contains about 27,000 clones, 91% of which appear only once. Material: peripheral blood. The origin of this receptor is a human donor with active COVID-19. The donor label of this sample is uncertain. J is TRBJ2-1 and V is TRBV6-2 or TRBV6-3; 11 nucleotides line up with TRBD2. CDR3 residues: CASSYRLAGGSSSYNEQFF. The CDR3 DNA sequence: TGTGCCAGCAGTTACAGGCTAGCGGGGGGTTCAAGCTCCTACAATGAGCAGTTCTTC.